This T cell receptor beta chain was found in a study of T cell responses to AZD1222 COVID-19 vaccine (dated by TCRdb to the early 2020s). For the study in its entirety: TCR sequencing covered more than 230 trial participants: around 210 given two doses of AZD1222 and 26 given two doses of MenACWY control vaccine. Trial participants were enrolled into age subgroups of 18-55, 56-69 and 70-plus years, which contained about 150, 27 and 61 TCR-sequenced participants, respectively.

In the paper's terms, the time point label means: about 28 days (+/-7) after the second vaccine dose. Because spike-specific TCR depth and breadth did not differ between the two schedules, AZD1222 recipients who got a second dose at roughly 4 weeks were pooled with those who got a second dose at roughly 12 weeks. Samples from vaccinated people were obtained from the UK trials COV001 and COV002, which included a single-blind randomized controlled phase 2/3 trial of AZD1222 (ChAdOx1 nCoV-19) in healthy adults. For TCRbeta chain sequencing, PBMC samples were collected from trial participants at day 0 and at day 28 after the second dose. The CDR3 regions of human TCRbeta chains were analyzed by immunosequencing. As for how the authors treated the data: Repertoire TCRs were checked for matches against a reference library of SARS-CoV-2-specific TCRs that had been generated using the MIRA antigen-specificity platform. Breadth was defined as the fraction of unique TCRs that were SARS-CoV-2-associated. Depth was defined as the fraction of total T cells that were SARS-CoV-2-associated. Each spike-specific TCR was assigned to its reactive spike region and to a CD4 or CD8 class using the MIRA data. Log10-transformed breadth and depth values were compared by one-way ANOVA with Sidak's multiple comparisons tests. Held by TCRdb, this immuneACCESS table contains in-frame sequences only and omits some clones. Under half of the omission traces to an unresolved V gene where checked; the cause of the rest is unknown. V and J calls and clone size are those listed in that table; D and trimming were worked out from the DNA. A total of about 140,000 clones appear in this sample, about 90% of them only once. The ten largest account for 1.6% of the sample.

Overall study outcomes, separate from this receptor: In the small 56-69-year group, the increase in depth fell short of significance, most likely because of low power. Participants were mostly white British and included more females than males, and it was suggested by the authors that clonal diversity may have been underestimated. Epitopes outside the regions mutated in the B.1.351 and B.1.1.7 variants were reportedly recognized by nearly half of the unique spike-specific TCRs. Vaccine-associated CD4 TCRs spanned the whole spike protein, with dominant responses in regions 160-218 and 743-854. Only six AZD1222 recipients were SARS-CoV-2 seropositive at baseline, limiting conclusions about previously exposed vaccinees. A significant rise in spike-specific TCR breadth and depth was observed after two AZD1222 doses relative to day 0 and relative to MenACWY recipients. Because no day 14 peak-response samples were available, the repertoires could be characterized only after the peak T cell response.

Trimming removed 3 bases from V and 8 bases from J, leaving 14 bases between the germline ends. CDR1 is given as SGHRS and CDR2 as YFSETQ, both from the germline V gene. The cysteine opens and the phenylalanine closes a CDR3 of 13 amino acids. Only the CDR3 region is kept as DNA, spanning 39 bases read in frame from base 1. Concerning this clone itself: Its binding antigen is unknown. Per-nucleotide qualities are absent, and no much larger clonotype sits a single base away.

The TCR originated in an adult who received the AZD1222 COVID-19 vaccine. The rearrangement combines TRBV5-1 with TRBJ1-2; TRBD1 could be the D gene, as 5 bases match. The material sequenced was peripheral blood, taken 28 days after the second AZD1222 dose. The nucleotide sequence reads TGCGCCAGCAGCTCTTTCGAGGGGTTGGGCTACACCTTC. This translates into CASSSFEGLGYTF.